What follows is one T cell receptor beta chain and its context. The CDR3 is 15 residues long. CDR1 is SGHRS, CDR2 YFSETQ, per germline. V shed 4 bases and J shed 5 bases, with 13 bases lying between them. Using immunoSEQ multiplex PCR, the repertoire was profiled, and TCRdb retains in-frame clones only, with some absent. The sample has over 80,000 clones; 83% are singletons. The data were taken from a study of ipilimumab plus nivolumab after autologous stem cell transplantation. Ipilimumab, 1 mg/kg, started 14 to 28 days after autologous transplant. J is TRBJ1-6 and V is TRBV5-1; D is perhaps TRBD1 (6 bases). Here the sequenced sample was PBMCs, taken in a trial of ipilimumab plus nivolumab as post-transplant consolidation. The sequence was collected from a male donor with diffuse large B-cell lymphoma. In DNA form, the CDR3 reads TGCGCCAGCAGCCTCCGGGACACCCATAATTCACCCCTCCACTTT. It specifies CASSLRDTHNSPLHF.